A single sample gave rise to the 9 T cell receptor beta chains below, sequenced in a study of cytomegalovirus exposure and HLA in healthy donors. The study ran its PCR with 60 Vbeta and 13 Jbeta primers. The table came from immunoSEQ multiplex PCR; TCRdb's copy has only in-frame clones and leaves some out. The sample has 150,000 to 250,000 clones, 79% seen once. The sequenced material came from PBMCs. The receptors stem from a woman aged 30 to 39 in good health and CMV-seropositive.

This chain uses TRBV13 with TRBJ2-1, with a tentative D call TRBD1 (6 bases). CDR1 is PRHDT and CDR2 is FYEKMQ in the germline V gene (reference sequence). V shed 5 bases and J shed 6 bases, with 11 bases lying between them. The CDR3 consists of 13 residues. The DNA for the CDR3 is TGTGCCAGCAGCCCACAGGGTATCAATGAGCAGTTCTTC. Its protein is CASSPQGINEQFF. Full variable domain (rest looked up from reference TRBV13 and TRBJ2-1): AAGVIQSPRHLIKEKRETATLKCYPIPRHDTVYWYQQGPGQDPQFLISFYEKMQSDKGSIPDRFSAQQFSDYHSELNMSSLELGDSALYFCASSPQGINEQFFGPGTRLTVL.

The rearrangement links TRBV4-1 to TRBJ2-7; a possible D gene is TRBD2 (5 bases). Trimming cost V 3 bases and J 1 base, with 10 bases left between them. This CDR3 region has 14 residues. Germline CDR1 and CDR2: MGHRA and YSYEKL. The CDR3 reads CASSQERASYEQYF. As DNA, the CDR3 is TGCGCCAGCAGCCAGGAGAGGGCATCCTACGAGCAGTACTTC.

V gene TRBV7-9 combines with J gene TRBJ2-3; a possible D gene is TRBD2 (5 bases). V lost 4 bases and J lost 4, with 18 bases in between. From germline, CDR1 is SEHNR and CDR2 FQNEAQ (reference sequence). This CDR3 contains 16 residues. CDR3 in DNA: TGTGCCAGCAGCTCCCAGGTCGGGAACGATCCAGATACGCAGTATTTT. This gives the protein CASSSQVGNDPDTQYF.

The chain employs TRBV10-3 and TRBJ1-2; 7 bases line up with TRBD1. The CDR3 length is 18 residues. Germline trimming cut 8 bases from V and 1 base from J; bases unmatched to any gene: 19. Germline loops: CDR1 ENHRY, CDR2 SYGVKD. The CDR3 sequence is CAISFNLGQKTFNYGYTF. CDR3 bases: TGTGCCATCTCTTTTAATTTGGGACAGAAAACTTTTAACTATGGCTACACCTTC.

This rearrangement joins TRBV7-8 to TRBJ2-5, with D possibly matching TRBD2 (6 bases). The CDR3 covers 15 residues. Germline V gives CDR1 SGHVS, CDR2 FQNEAQ. V lost 5 bases to trimming and J lost 4 bases, with 17 bases between them. The CDR3 DNA is TGTGCCAGCAGCCCAGAGGGGACTGCCGCAGAGACCCAGTACTTC. Residues: CASSPEGTAAETQYF.

The chain links TRBV25-1 to TRBJ1-3; D is undetermined. The CDR3 loop spans 13 amino acids. Trimming removed 8 bases from V and 2 bases from J, with 10 bases in between. The germline gives CDR1 MGHDK, CDR2 SYGVNS. The DNA of the CDR3 is TGTGCCAGCGCTTCGACTCCTGGAAACACCATATATTTT. This translates into CASASTPGNTIYF. Full variable domain (missing parts from reference TRBV25-1 and TRBJ1-3): EADIYQTPRYLVIGTGKKITLECSQTMGHDKMYWYQQDPGMELHLIHYSYGVNSTEKGDLSSESTVSRIRTEHFPLTLESARPSHTSQYLCASASTPGNTIYFGEGSWLTVV.

The chain employs TRBV4-3 and TRBJ2-7; the match to TRBD1 covers 8 bases. The V gene end was trimmed by 3 bases and the J gene end by 4 bases; junction bases not matched to a gene: 11. The CDR3 has 16 amino acids. Germline CDR1 and CDR2: LGHNA and YSLEER. CDR3 region: CASSQAIGQGVYEQYF. In nucleotides, the CDR3 is TGCGCCAGCAGCCAGGCCATCGGACAGGGAGTTTACGAGCAGTACTTC.

The chain links TRBV7-6 to TRBJ2-1, with 7 bases identical to TRBD2. Per germline, CDR1 SGHVS and CDR2 FNYEAQ. The CDR3 loop spans 13 amino acids. Trimming removed 5 bases from V and 10 bases from J; junction bases left unmatched: 8. The CDR3 DNA is TGTGCCAGCAGCCCAACGGCGGGGGACGAGCAGTTCTTC. This codes for CASSPTAGDEQFF.

The genes are TRBV4-1 and TRBJ2-7; 10 nucleotides agree with TRBD1. The germline V gene encodes CDR1 MGHRA and CDR2 YSYEKL. The trim removed 5 bases at V and 5 bases at J, leaving 6 bases unmatched. This CDR3 contains 14 residues. CDR3: CASSSRDRGDEQYF. CDR3 sequence (DNA): TGCGCCAGCAGCTCCCGGGACAGGGGAGACGAGCAGTACTTC.